This is a list of T cell receptor beta chains from one sample in a study of T and B cells in COVID-19 patients. MiXCR was run by TCRdb on the multiplex PCR reads, yielding one entry per CDR3 protein. The sample consists of about 15,000 distinct CDR3 sequences, 28% of them appearing once. The sample taken for sequencing was blood. These receptor sequences come from a human donor who had recovered from COVID-19. The CDR3 runs from the conserved cysteine through the conserved F or W.

J gene | V gene | CDR3 protein
TRBJ2-3 | TRBV29-1 | CSVEVPRGGDTDTQYF
TRBJ1-3 | TRBV12-3/TRBV12-4 | CASSPLAAGNTIYF
TRBJ2-1 | TRBV5-4 | CASRDGGGEQFF
TRBJ1-3 | TRBV6-5 | CASSYGRAGNTIYF
TRBJ1-1 | TRBV11-1 | CASSLVSEAFF
TRBJ1-5 | TRBV7-2 | CASGGEGGRSNQPQHF
TRBJ2-2 | TRBV20-1 | CRATSGANTGELFF
TRBJ2-7 | TRBV18 | CASSPPGKRQGGYEQYF
TRBJ1-2 | TRBV12-3/TRBV12-4 | CASTGTRAGGYTF
TRBJ1-4 | TRBV18 | CASSRSGQGLEKLFF
TRBJ2-1 | TRBV19 | CASHGLAGGKQFF
TRBJ2-5 | TRBV6-2/TRBV6-3 | CASSYSLGRDPGETQYF
TRBJ1-1 | TRBV7-4 | CASSLAGQGNTEAFF
TRBJ1-3 | TRBV19 | CASTNGGSGNTIYF
TRBJ2-3 | TRBV27 | CASSEDGTWLGWQYF
TRBJ2-1 | TRBV10-3 | CAICVGTGPNEQFF
TRBJ2-7 | TRBV18 | CASSPGGSYEQYF
TRBJ1-1 | TRBV5-6 | CASSPGQGEAFF
TRBJ2-5 | TRBV6-5 | CASSKTVRETQYF
TRBJ2-5 | TRBV10-3 | CAIQGQGGETQYF
TRBJ2-2 | TRBV19 | CASSFRVGALVTGELFF
TRBJ1-1 | TRBV29-1 | CSVGTGESSTEAFF